A selection of T cell receptor beta chains follows, all from one sample in a study of shared clonotypes between healthy human individuals. The method was immunoSEQ multiplex PCR; TCRdb's version includes in-frame clones alone and lacks a portion of them. The data contain under 1,900,000 clones, approximately 98.5% of them singletons. The sequencing sample was made of naive CD4+ T cells sorted from blood. These receptors were collected from a man aged 25-45 years in good health. The CDR3 runs from the conserved cysteine through the conserved F or W. D genes are given only for firm matches. The size field is filled for only some rows; it gives once, few, many or a size class.

v_call	clone_size	d_call	j_call	cdr3_aa	cdr3_nt
TRBV30	NA	TRBD2	TRBJ2-1	CAWSGRLAVYNEQFF	TGTGCCTGGAGTGGGAGACTAGCGGTCTACAATGAGCAGTTCTTC
TRBV5-4	NA	TRBD2	TRBJ2-1	CASSLALAGVRVNEQFF	TGTGCCAGCAGCTTGGCTCTAGCGGGAGTTCGCGTCAATGAGCAGTTCTTC
TRBV4-2	NA	NA	TRBJ2-2	CASSQDPSGGRKNTGELFF	TGTGCCAGCAGCCAAGACCCTTCAGGGGGGCGGAAAAACACCGGGGAGCTGTTTTTT
TRBV10-3	NA	TRBD1	TRBJ2-5	CAISGTGSETQYF	TGTGCCATCAGTGGGACAGGGTCAGAGACCCAGTACTTC
TRBV7-9	NA	NA	TRBJ1-5	CASSLAEQSNQPQHF	TGTGCCAGCAGCTTAGCGGAACAGAGCAATCAGCCCCAGCATTTT
TRBV7-9	once	TRBD1	TRBJ1-2	CASSLGQGFGYTF	TGTGCCAGCAGCTTAGGACAGGGGTTTGGCTACACCTTC
TRBV5-6	once	NA	TRBJ1-1	CASSLRGGVVTEAFF	TGTGCCAGCAGCTTGAGGGGAGGGGTCGTCACTGAAGCTTTCTTT
TRBV9	NA	NA	TRBJ2-7	CASSGGAATSSYEQYF	TGTGCCAGCAGCGGGGGAGCGGCGACGAGCTCCTACGAGCAGTACTTC
TRBV18	NA	NA	TRBJ1-2	CASSLSAGDYGYTF	TGTGCCAGCTCTCTATCCGCCGGGGATTATGGCTACACCTTC
TRBV9	NA	NA	TRBJ2-7	CASSVDVYSYEQYF	TGTGCCAGCAGCGTAGATGTGTACTCCTACGAGCAGTACTTC
TRBV7-3	NA	NA	TRBJ2-1	CASSSLGLRGSYNEQFF	TGTGCCAGCAGCTCATTGGGGTTACGTGGCTCCTACAATGAGCAGTTCTTC
TRBV18	NA	NA	TRBJ2-1	CASSPPTGVAYNEQFF	TGTGCCAGCTCACCACCAACGGGAGTGGCCTACAATGAGCAGTTCTTC
TRBV7-9	NA	TRBD2	TRBJ2-7	CASSSAAWGAGERSYEQYF	TGTGCCAGCAGCTCGGCCGCATGGGGAGCGGGAGAGAGATCCTACGAGCAGTACTTC
TRBV5-1	NA	NA	TRBJ2-5	CASSLGGLKGQETQYF	TGCGCCAGCAGCTTGGGAGGGTTAAAGGGCCAAGAGACCCAGTACTTC
TRBV10-3	NA	NA	TRBJ2-1	CAISSTNEQFF	TGTGCCATCAGCTCAACCAATGAGCAGTTCTTC
TRBV6-5	NA	NA	TRBJ1-1	CASSYITNTEAFF	TGTGCCAGCAGTTATATTACGAACACTGAAGCTTTCTTT
TRBV7-9	NA	NA	TRBJ2-1	CASPNWVDEQFF	TGTGCCAGCCCCAATTGGGTCGATGAGCAGTTCTTC
TRBV6-5	NA	TRBD2	TRBJ2-5	CASSSSGLAARGTQYF	TGTGCCAGCAGTTCCTCGGGACTAGCGGCCCGGGGGACCCAGTACTTC
TRBV28	NA	TRBD1	TRBJ2-6	CASSLVRGQGNSGANVLTF	TGTGCCAGCAGTTTAGTGAGGGGACAGGGTAACTCTGGGGCCAACGTCCTGACTTTC
TRBV18	NA	NA	TRBJ2-7	CASSLPRPNYEQYF	TGTGCCAGCTCACTCCCTAGACCGAACTACGAGCAGTACTTC
TRBV7-2	NA	NA	TRBJ2-2	CASSARLGVDTGELFF	TGTGCCAGCAGCGCAAGGTTGGGAGTGGACACCGGGGAGCTGTTTTTT
TRBV2	NA	TRBD2	TRBJ2-1	CASSAGLAISYNEQFF	TGTGCCAGCAGTGCGGGACTAGCGATATCCTACAATGAGCAGTTCTTC
TRBV14	once	NA	TRBJ2-1	CASSLNRADEQFF	TGTGCCAGCAGCCTAAACAGGGCGGATGAGCAGTTCTTC
TRBV7-9	NA	NA	TRBJ2-5	CASSSTNGTQYF	TGTGCCAGCAGCTCCACCAATGGGACCCAGTACTTC
TRBV11-2	NA	NA	TRBJ2-2	CASSLGRWPGELFF	TGTGCCAGCAGCTTAGGTCGCTGGCCCGGGGAGCTGTTTTTT
TRBV5-4	NA	NA	TRBJ2-3	CASSFVSADTQYF	TGTGCCAGCAGCTTCGTATCGGCAGATACGCAGTATTTT
TRBV27	once	TRBD1	TRBJ1-5	CASRSDRGLYQPQHF	TGTGCCAGCAGGAGCGACAGGGGGCTGTATCAGCCCCAGCATTTT
TRBV5-6	NA	TRBD2	TRBJ2-1	CASTLVAGTSSYNEQFF	TGTGCCAGCACCCTTGTAGCGGGGACTAGCTCCTACAATGAGCAGTTCTTC
TRBV6-1	NA	TRBD1	TRBJ2-3	CASPPRDRDPGTQYF	TGTGCCAGCCCCCCCCGGGACAGGGATCCAGGTACGCAGTATTTT
TRBV20-1	NA	NA	TRBJ1-2	CSAIDNYGYTF	TGCAGTGCTATAGATAACTATGGCTACACCTTC
TRBV6-5	NA	TRBD2	TRBJ2-1	CASSSGKLTYNEQFF	TGTGCCAGCAGTAGCGGGAAACTAACCTACAATGAGCAGTTCTTC
TRBV10-3	NA	TRBD1	TRBJ1-3	CAISGTGISGNTIYF	TGTGCCATCAGTGGGACAGGGATCTCTGGAAACACCATATATTTT
TRBV30	NA	NA	TRBJ1-5	CAWSVSGQGRNQPQHF	TGTGCCTGGAGTGTCTCGGGACAAGGGCGCAATCAGCCCCAGCATTTT
TRBV6-5	NA	NA	TRBJ2-1	CASSYSPGHEQFF	TGTGCCAGCAGTTACTCCCCAGGGCATGAGCAGTTCTTC
TRBV27	NA	TRBD1	TRBJ2-2	CASSRTGTGELFF	TGTGCCAGCAGTCGGACAGGGACCGGGGAGCTGTTTTTT
TRBV5-1	NA	NA	TRBJ2-1	CASSSRIGLPNEQFF	TGCGCCAGCAGCTCAAGAATCGGACTCCCTAATGAGCAGTTCTTC
TRBV5-1	NA	TRBD1	TRBJ2-2	CASSPTGQGNTGELFF	TGCGCCAGCAGCCCCACCGGACAGGGTAACACCGGGGAGCTGTTTTTT
TRBV9	NA	TRBD1	TRBJ1-2	CASSFRDRDHYGYTF	TGTGCCAGCAGCTTCCGGGACAGGGATCACTATGGCTACACCTTC
TRBV27	NA	NA	TRBJ2-7	CASRPGSLGSEQYF	TGTGCCAGCAGACCGGGGAGTCTAGGTAGCGAGCAGTACTTC
TRBV7-2	NA	TRBD2	TRBJ2-1	CASSLGGSYNEQFF	TGTGCCAGCAGCTTAGGCGGGAGCTACAATGAGCAGTTCTTC
TRBV18	NA	NA	TRBJ2-1	CASSPQGNEQFF	TGTGCCAGCTCACCACAGGGGAATGAGCAGTTCTTC
TRBV21-1	NA	NA	TRBJ2-3	CASSKHCGGGGTDTQYF	TGTGCCAGCAGCAAACACTGCGGAGGGGGGGGCACAGATACGCAGTATTTT
TRBV6-1	once	NA	TRBJ1-5	CASSYMSGQPQHF	TGTGCCAGCAGTTATATGTCTGGACAGCCCCAGCATTTT
TRBV18	NA	NA	TRBJ1-1	CASSLKEGNTEAFF	TGTGCCAGCTCACTCAAGGAGGGGAACACTGAAGCTTTCTTT
TRBV6-5	once	NA	TRBJ2-1	CAIRGGPYNEQFF	TGTGCCATCCGAGGAGGCCCCTACAATGAGCAGTTCTTC
TRBV5-6	NA	TRBD2	TRBJ2-1	CASSPLGAGDGQSNEQFF	TGTGCCAGCAGCCCCTTAGGAGCGGGAGATGGGCAGAGCAATGAGCAGTTCTTC
TRBV29-1	NA	NA	TRBJ1-2	CSVETDSFDGYTF	TGCAGCGTCGAGACGGACAGCTTTGATGGCTACACCTTC
TRBV4-1	NA	NA	TRBJ1-5	CASSQVGSYSNQPQHF	TGCGCCAGCAGCCAAGTGGGCAGTTATAGCAATCAGCCCCAGCATTTT
TRBV4-3	NA	NA	TRBJ2-1	CASSRGQFNEQFF	TGCGCCAGCAGCCGAGGACAGTTCAATGAGCAGTTCTTC
TRBV18	NA	NA	TRBJ1-1	CASSPTEQGRSEAFF	TGTGCCAGCTCACCTACCGAACAGGGACGCTCTGAAGCTTTCTTT
TRBV7-9	NA	NA	TRBJ2-7	CASSPRLSSRYEQYF	TGTGCCAGCAGCCCAAGACTTAGCTCGAGGTACGAGCAGTACTTC